This T cell receptor beta chain was captured in a study of CD4 T cells in relation to SARS-CoV-2 and coronaviruses. At the level of the study: Median patient age was roughly 40 years, spanning 21 to 72 years. Points from the study as a whole: Each donor contributed either pre-pandemic or post-infection samples, not both. In around 60% of donors, memory CD4+ clonotypes crossrecognized SARS-CoV-2 and at least one common cold coronavirus spike.

V was shortened by 7 bases and J by 2 bases, with 14 bases between the two germline ends. The CDR3 sequence is 14 residues long. Per the germline V gene, CDR1 is MNHEY and CDR2 is SVGAGI. Details on this clone: Its antigen is not known.

CEF-cultured naive and memory CD4+ T cell DNA got survey-level sequencing. TCRdb's table, derived via immunoSEQ multiplex PCR, lists solely in-frame clones and lacks some. The top ten clones hold roughly 20% of a sample with about 38,000 clones, about three quarters of them seen once. Sequenced material: memory CD4+ T cells from PBMCs, cultured in vitro. This chain links TRBV6-5 with TRBJ2-5; perhaps D is TRBD1 or TRBD2 (5 bases each). This TCR came from an adult with COVID-19. The CDR3 here is CASNPGGLQETQYF. Written as DNA, the CDR3 is TGTGCCAGCAATCCTGGGGGTTTACAAGAGACCCAGTACTTC.